Reported below is one TCR beta chain. The antigen remains undetermined. This record belongs to a study of T cell responses to AZD1222 COVID-19 vaccine. The wider study: Timing groups of about 4 and about 12 weeks for second doses were pooled. Notes on the study in general: In a largely white British group with more females than males, clonal diversity was possibly underestimated.

This CDR3 has 13 amino acids. V was clipped by 0 bases and J by 6 bases, with 6 bases between them. Germline V gives CDR1 SGHDT, CDR2 YYEEEE. The table came from immunoSEQ multiplex PCR; TCRdb's copy has only in-frame clones and leaves some out. The sample lists about 130,000 clones, about 88% occurring once. Sample: peripheral blood, taken on day 0 of AZD1222 vaccination. V is TRBV5-6 and J is TRBJ2-2, with D perhaps being TRBD1 or TRBD2 (5 bases each). This receptor was obtained from an adult in good health. Written as DNA, the CDR3 is TGTGCCAGCAGCTTGGGAGGGGCCGGGGAGCTGTTTTTT. Translating it yields CASSLGGAGELFF.